This TCR beta chain was sequenced for a study of breast tumors, draining lymph nodes, adjacent tissues. Study outcomes and limitations: That most tumor T cells come from lymph nodes remained unproven.

TCRdb processed the multiplex PCR reads anew with MiXCR; each CDR3 protein has one entry. In the table there are over 150,000 distinct CDR3 sequences, roughly 30% of which are singletons. CDR1 SGHAT and CDR2 FQDESV come from the germline V gene (reference sequence). The CDR3 sequence is 13 residues long. Remarks on this clonotype: Its matching antigen is unknown. An end of the junction does not agree with germline; a read error may underlie this.

Samples came from axillary lymph nodes draining the breast cancer. Sequenced: axillary lymph node tissue. The receptor was isolated from a female donor with breast cancer. Some clones in this sample may be carry-over from other donors' samples. The genes are TRBV11-1 and TRBJ2-3; no clear D. CDR3 sequence reads: CASSLEATATQYF. The DNA for the CDR3 is TGTGCCAGCAGCTTAGAGGCTACAGCTACGCAGTATTTT.